The present T cell receptor (beta chain) was sequenced within a study of blood T cell repertoires in COVID-19. V was shortened by 6 bases and J by 1 base, with 6 bases between the two germline ends. The length of the CDR3 is 12 residues. Germline CDR1 MNHEY, CDR2 SVGAGI. Remarks on this clone: The same CDR3 also results from other DNA sequences found in this sample.

Only in-frame clones appear in the TCRdb table, and some are missing; sequencing was by immunoSEQ multiplex PCR. The sample holds about 210,000 clones, roughly four fifths seen once. This sequence was found in a woman aged 40 to 49 with acute or convalescent COVID-19. Sequencing was done on a sample of peripheral blood. The chain combines TRBV6-5 with TRBJ1-1; TRBD1 is a possible D gene (6 bases). CDR3 coding DNA: TGTGCCAGCAGGACAGGGAACACTGAAGCTTTCTTT. The encoded protein is CASRTGNTEAFF.